These T cell receptor beta chains were read from a single sample in a study of CD8 T cells in ankylosing spondylitis. TCRdb recomputed calls from the 5' RACE reads with MiXCR, one row per CDR3 protein. The table records some 290,000 distinct CDR3 sequences, roughly 20% of them present only once. Material: blood, either unsorted or a sorted T cell fraction (not recorded which). These receptors were taken from a male donor with ankylosing spondylitis or in good health (not recorded which). CDR3s include the opening cysteine and the closing phenylalanine or tryptophan. Each record gives: J gene, D gene, clone size, V gene, CDR3 protein, CDR3 DNA. The D gene is left open where the match is weak. Expanded clones get a size class; other rows say once, few or many, or leave the size out.

TRBJ2-1 TRBD1 . TRBV7-9 CASSSTGQSDNEQFF TGTGCCAGCAGCTCAACGGGACAGAGTGACAATGAGCAGTTCTTC
TRBJ2-5 . . TRBV5-6 CASSRTQGGQETQYF TGTGCCAGCAGCAGAACTCAGGGGGGACAAGAGACCCAGTACTTC
TRBJ2-2 . few TRBV29-1 CSVEDPSGYGELFF TGCAGCGTTGAAGATCCTTCCGGATACGGGGAGCTGTTTTTT
TRBJ1-1 . many TRBV5-1 CASTPTDSLNTEAFF TGCGCCAGCACCCCCACGGACAGCTTGAACACTGAAGCTTTCTTT
TRBJ2-3 . . TRBV6-4 CASSDSVGLSTDTQYF TGTGCCAGCAGTGACTCGGTCGGCCTTTCCACAGATACGCAGTATTTT
TRBJ1-5 . few TRBV10-3 CAISESFSNQPQHF TGTGCCATCAGTGAGTCGTTCAGCAATCAGCCCCAGCATTTT
TRBJ1-1 . many TRBV5-1 CASSLIGNMNTEAFF TGCGCCAGCAGCTTGATCGGGAACATGAACACTGAAGCTTTCTTT
TRBJ2-1 . . TRBV15 CATSRDRVSYNEQFF TGTGCCACCAGCAGAGATCGAGTCTCCTACAATGAGCAGTTCTTC
TRBJ2-3 . few TRBV3-1 CASSQGSRPSLDTQYF TGTGCCAGCAGCCAAGGCTCCCGGCCGAGCCTAGATACGCAGTATTTT
TRBJ1-2 . . TRBV5-1 CASSLPGNSNYGYTF TGCGCCAGCAGCTTGCCAGGCAACTCTAACTATGGCTACACCTTC
TRBJ2-2 . . TRBV12-3/TRBV12-4 CASSLFRDTGELFF TGTGCCAGCAGTTTATTCAGGGACACCGGGGAGCTGTTTTTT
TRBJ2-2 TRBD2 few TRBV7-6 CASSLAVAGTGELFF TGTGCCAGCAGCTTAGCGGTAGCGGGAACCGGGGAGCTGTTTTTT
TRBJ2-2 . many TRBV29-1 CSVLGGTTNTGELFF TGCAGCGTTCTAGGGGGGACAACGAACACCGGGGAGCTGTTTTTT
TRBJ2-2 . many TRBV7-3 CASSFLGATGELFF TGTGCCAGCAGCTTTCTGGGGGCCACCGGGGAGCTGTTTTTT
TRBJ1-1 TRBD1 many TRBV9 CASSGPGQGVAFF TGTGCCAGCAGCGGACCTGGACAGGGCGTGGCTTTCTTT
TRBJ2-1 . . TRBV28 CASSQGGAGIFDEQFF TGTGCCAGCAGCCAGGGGGGGGCCGGTATTTTCGATGAGCAGTTCTTC
TRBJ2-3 TRBD1 . TRBV7-2 CASSFTGTGGATDTQYF TGTGCCAGCAGCTTTACGGGAACAGGGGGCGCGACAGATACGCAGTATTTT
TRBJ2-5 . . TRBV10-1 CASSNSHQETQYF TGCGCCAGCAGTAATAGTCACCAAGAGACCCAGTACTTC
TRBJ1-5 . many TRBV5-1 CASSSGGRAGQPQHF TGCGCCAGCAGCTCTGGGGGCAGGGCCGGTCAGCCCCAGCATTTT
TRBJ1-1 . . TRBV9 CASSPRQESGTEAFF TGTGCCAGCAGCCCTCGACAGGAGTCGGGCACTGAAGCTTTCTTT
TRBJ2-3 TRBD2 few TRBV20-1 CSASHPAGVSDTQYF TGCAGTGCTAGTCATCCAGCGGGAGTATCAGATACGCAGTATTTT
TRBJ2-5 . . TRBV30 CAWSAGRREETQYF TGTGCCTGGAGTGCAGGACGGAGAGAAGAGACCCAGTACTTC
TRBJ1-2 . . TRBV12-3/TRBV12-4 CASSLSQARYGYTF TGTGCCAGCAGTTTGAGTCAGGCCCGCTATGGCTACACCTTC
TRBJ2-2 . few TRBV28 CATLRTVTGELFF TGTGCCACACTCCGGACAGTCACCGGGGAGCTGTTTTTT
TRBJ2-5 . . TRBV28 CASNQQDQETQYF TGTGCCAGCAACCAACAGGACCAAGAGACCCAGTACTTC
TRBJ2-1 . . TRBV12-3/TRBV12-4 CASTRRNEQFF TGTGCCAGCACGAGACGGAATGAGCAGTTCTTC
TRBJ2-1 TRBD2 few TRBV28 CASRTWTSGRVNEQFF TGTGCCAGCAGGACCTGGACTAGCGGGAGAGTCAATGAGCAGTTCTTC
TRBJ2-5 TRBD2 . TRBV7-8 CASSPGLAAWGETQYF TGTGCCAGCAGCCCGGGACTAGCGGCGTGGGGAGAGACCCAGTACTTC
TRBJ2-1 . . TRBV20-1 CSARDKGIAAYNEQFF TGCAGTGCTAGAGACAAGGGGATAGCGGCCTACAATGAGCAGTTCTTC
TRBJ2-1 TRBD2 . TRBV20-1 CSAAMASGSMYNEQFF TGCAGTGCCGCCATGGCTAGCGGGAGCATGTACAATGAGCAGTTCTTC
TRBJ1-2 . few TRBV4-2 CASSQGAGGYTF TGTGCCAGCAGCCAGGGGGCGGGCGGCTACACCTTC
TRBJ2-3 TRBD2 few TRBV2 CASSEYAGAQYF TGTGCCAGCAGTGAGTATGCGGGAGCGCAGTATTTT
TRBJ2-4 . few TRBV10-1 CANHHHSGLGKNIQYF TGCGCCAACCACCACCACTCAGGGTTGGGCAAAAACATTCAGTACTTC